The clone carrying this TCR beta chain has ten or more counts. Antigen: not known. From the reads, TCRdb called clonotypes with MiXCR, one entry per CDR3 protein. The profile shows 300,000 to 400,000 distinct CDR3 sequences, about a sixth of them singletons. These data come from a study of T cell repertoires in cytomegalovirus infection. On the study more broadly: Indications came from public TCR beta signatures; they pointed to CMV infection and to a matching HLA type.

Points from the study as a whole: The cumulative frequency of public TCR beta families identified carriers of CMV plus the relevant HLA. Across the ex vivo response, the dominant clonotypes were HLA-C-restricted CMV-specific TCR beta clonotypes.

Germline loops: CDR1 SGHAT, CDR2 FQNNGV. CDR3 length: 15 amino acids. V lost 9 bases and J 3 bases, leaving 15 bases between the germline ends. This TCR derives from a human donor in good health (CMV status not recorded). Some clones in this sample may be carry-over from other donors' samples. The sample taken for sequencing was PBMCs. The chain combines TRBV11-2 with TRBJ2-6; the D is unclear. In nucleotides, the CDR3 is TGTGCCAGTCGGGCGCCCCATGATGGGGCCAACGTCCTGACTTTC. Encoded protein: CASRAPHDGANVLTF.